The clone carrying this T cell receptor beta chain was counted a few times. Its cognate antigen is unknown. There are 12 residues in the CDR3. Trimming pared 5 bases from V and 7 bases from J, leaving 6 bases between. Germline values: CDR1 SEHNR, CDR2 FQNEAQ (reference sequence). This specimen belongs to a study of cytomegalovirus exposure and HLA in healthy donors. Findings and caveats of the study: Roughly uniform depth of sequencing across donors was assumed in presence/absence analyses. CMV antigen specificity was confirmed in vitro for a few CMV-associated chains. TCR beta chain V- and J-gene trimming was linked, in a later analysis, to a missense variant in DCLRE1C. A highly shared variant cluster was judged a likely technical artifact.

A multiplex PCR was run with 60 Vbeta primers and 13 Jbeta primers. The method was immunoSEQ multiplex PCR; TCRdb's version includes in-frame clones alone and lacks a portion of them. The table records about 190,000 clones, around 79% of them present only once. This TCR came from a woman aged 45-65 years in good health and CMV-seronegative. V usage is TRBV7-9 and J usage is TRBJ1-6; perhaps TRBD1 as D (6 bases). Material: PBMCs. The CDR3 reads CASSGQNSPLHF. The CDR3 DNA reads as TGTGCCAGCAGCGGACAGAATTCACCCCTCCACTTT.